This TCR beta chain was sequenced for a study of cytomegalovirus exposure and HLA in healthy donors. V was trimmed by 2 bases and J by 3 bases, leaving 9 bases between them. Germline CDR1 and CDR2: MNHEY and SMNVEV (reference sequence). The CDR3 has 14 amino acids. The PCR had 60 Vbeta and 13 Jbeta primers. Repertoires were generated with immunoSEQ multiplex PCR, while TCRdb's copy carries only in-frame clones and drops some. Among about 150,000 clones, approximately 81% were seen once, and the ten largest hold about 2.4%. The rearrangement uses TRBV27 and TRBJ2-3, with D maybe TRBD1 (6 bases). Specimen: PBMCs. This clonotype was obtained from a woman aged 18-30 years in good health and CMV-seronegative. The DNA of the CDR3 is TGTGCCAGCAGTTTAAACAGGGAAACAGATACGCAGTATTTT. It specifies CASSLNRETDTQYF.